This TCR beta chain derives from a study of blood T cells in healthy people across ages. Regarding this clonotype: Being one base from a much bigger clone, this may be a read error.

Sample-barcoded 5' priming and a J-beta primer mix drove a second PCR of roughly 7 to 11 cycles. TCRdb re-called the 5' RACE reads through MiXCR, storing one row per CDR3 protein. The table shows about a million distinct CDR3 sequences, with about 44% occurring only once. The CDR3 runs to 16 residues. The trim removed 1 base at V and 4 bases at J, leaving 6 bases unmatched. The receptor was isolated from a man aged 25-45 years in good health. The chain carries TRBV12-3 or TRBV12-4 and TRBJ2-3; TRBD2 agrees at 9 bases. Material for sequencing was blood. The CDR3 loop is CASSLDLAGSADTQYF. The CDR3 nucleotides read TGTGCCAGCAGTTTAGATCTAGCGGGGAGCGCAGATACGCAGTATTTT.